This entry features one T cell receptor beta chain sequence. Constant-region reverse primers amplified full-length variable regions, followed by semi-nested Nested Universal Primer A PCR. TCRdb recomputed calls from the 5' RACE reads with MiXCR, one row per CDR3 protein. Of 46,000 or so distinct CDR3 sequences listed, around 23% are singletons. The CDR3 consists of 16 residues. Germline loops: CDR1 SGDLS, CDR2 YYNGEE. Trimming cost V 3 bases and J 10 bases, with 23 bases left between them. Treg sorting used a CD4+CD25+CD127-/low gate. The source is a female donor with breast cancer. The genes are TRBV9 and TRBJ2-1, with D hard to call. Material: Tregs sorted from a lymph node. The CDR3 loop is CASSAKSSHTSAEQFF. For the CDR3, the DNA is TGTGCCAGCAGCGCGAAAAGTAGCCATACCTCTGCCGAGCAGTTCTTC.